Listed below are T cell receptor beta chains from one sample, sequenced in a study of blood T cell repertoires in COVID-19. TCRdb keeps only in-frame clones here, not all; method: immunoSEQ multiplex PCR. Among around 260,000 clones, around 85% were seen once, and the ten largest hold 3.5% to 5.5%. The sample was PBMCs or T cells enriched from blood (not recorded which). The receptors stem from a woman aged 25 to 45 who had recovered from COVID-19. Both conserved end residues are part of each CDR3. The D gene is left open where the match is weak. A row's size may be missing; if present it is once, few, many or a size class.

TRBV27	TRBD1	TRBJ2-7	-	CASSSGQGVLTYEQYF	TGTGCCAGCAGTTCCGGACAGGGGGTACTTACCTACGAGCAGTACTTC
TRBV28	-	TRBJ2-5	-	CASSPITYSETQYF	TGTGCCAGCAGTCCCATTACGTACTCGGAGACCCAGTACTTC
TRBV28	TRBD1	TRBJ1-2	-	CASSLAGQGNYGYTF	TGTGCCAGCAGTTTAGCGGGACAGGGCAACTATGGCTACACCTTC
TRBV25-1	-	TRBJ1-4	-	CASSELGENEKLFF	TGTGCCAGCAGTGAATTAGGGGAAAATGAAAAACTGTTTTTT
TRBV5-1	-	TRBJ1-2	-	CASSTQGDYGYTF	TGCGCCAGCAGCACACAGGGAGACTATGGCTACACCTTC
TRBV28	-	TRBJ2-1	once	CASSLWREGFNEQFF	TGTGCCAGCAGTTTATGGCGGGAAGGGTTTAATGAGCAGTTCTTC
TRBV19	TRBD2	TRBJ2-1	-	CASSPSSGGLNNEQFF	TGTGCCAGTAGTCCCTCTAGCGGGGGACTGAACAATGAGCAGTTCTTC
TRBV6-5	-	TRBJ2-1	-	CASRYRSGRLSNEQFF	TGTGCCAGCAGGTACAGGTCTGGGAGGCTTTCCAATGAGCAGTTCTTC
TRBV4-1	-	TRBJ1-6	-	CASSHEGLTAPLHF	TGCGCCAGCAGCCATGAGGGCCTTACGGCACCCCTCCACTTT
TRBV6-1	-	TRBJ1-5	-	CASSDRGTGYNQPQHF	TGTGCCAGCAGTGACAGAGGTACAGGCTACAATCAGCCCCAGCATTTT
TRBV28	TRBD1	TRBJ2-6	-	CASSTGGAFGGANVLTF	TGTGCCAGCAGTACAGGGGGCGCTTTCGGAGGGGCCAACGTCCTGACTTTC
TRBV28	TRBD1	TRBJ1-1	-	CASSLGQAAEAFF	TGTGCCAGCAGTCTCGGACAGGCCGCTGAAGCTTTCTTT
TRBV6-4	-	TRBJ1-1	-	CASRAIANTGSSADTEAFF	TGTGCCAGCAGAGCCATAGCCAATACAGGGTCTAGTGCGGACACTGAAGCTTTCTTT
TRBV19	TRBD2	TRBJ2-7	-	CASSIPSGSSYEQYF	TGTGCCAGTAGTATACCCAGCGGGAGCTCCTACGAGCAGTACTTC
TRBV28	-	TRBJ2-7	once	CASSLGIQGGYEQYF	TGTGCCAGCAGTTTGGGGATCCAGGGTGGGTACGAGCAGTACTTC
TRBV7-7	-	TRBJ2-2	-	CASSPTRGNTGELFF	TGTGCCAGCAGTCCCACCCGCGGGAACACCGGGGAGCTGTTTTTT
TRBV12-5	-	TRBJ2-7	-	CASGPGAGFYEQYF	TGTGCTAGTGGTCCAGGCGCGGGGTTCTACGAGCAGTACTTC
TRBV4-1	-	TRBJ2-3	-	CASSQEGLGRGAPSTDTQYF	TGCGCCAGCAGCCAAGAGGGTCTGGGGCGCGGCGCCCCAAGCACAGATACGCAGTATTTT
TRBV6-6	-	TRBJ1-3	-	CASSWAYSGNTIYF	TGTGCCAGCAGTTGGGCCTACTCTGGAAACACCATATATTTT
TRBV15	-	TRBJ1-4	-	CATSRDLSLATGEKLFF	TGTGCCACCAGCAGAGATTTGTCTCTGGCGACTGGGGAGAAACTGTTTTTT
TRBV7-8	-	TRBJ2-1	-	CASSFGGYNEQFF	TGTGCCAGCAGCTTCGGGGGATACAATGAGCAGTTCTTC
TRBV30	-	TRBJ1-5	-	CAWSVSGGGLPVRCSNQPQHF	TGTGCCTGGAGTGTTAGTGGTGGAGGACTGCCGGTGAGGTGTAGCAATCAGCCCCAGCATTTT
TRBV24-1	-	TRBJ2-5	-	CATSVAGEETQYF	TGTGCCACCAGTGTGGCAGGGGAAGAGACCCAGTACTTC
TRBV12-3/TRBV12-4	-	TRBJ2-1	-	CASSEGSNEQFF	TGTGCCAGCTCGGAGGGGTCCAATGAGCAGTTCTTC